Shown below are 21 T cell receptor beta chains from a single sample sequenced in a study of blood T cell repertoires in COVID-19. Clones were read by immunoSEQ multiplex PCR, and TCRdb kept only the in-frame ones, dropping some. The sample has 250,000 to 350,000 clones; 80% to 85% are singletons. The material sequenced was peripheral blood. The source is a person aged 70 to 79 with COVID-19, enrolled during active disease.

The genes are TRBV7-2 and TRBJ2-2; no clear D gene. Germline values: CDR1 SGHTA, CDR2 FQGNSA. The CDR3 loop spans 15 amino acids. Deletions cut 1 base from V and 6 bases from J, with 12 bases between. The CDR3 reads CASSLDGSTPGELFF. The CDR3 DNA reads TGTGCCAGCAGCTTAGATGGTAGCACCCCCGGGGAGCTGTTTTTT.

V usage is TRBV7-2 and J usage is TRBJ1-3, with D possibly matching TRBD1 (5 bases). The CDR3 extends over 17 amino acids. The germline gives CDR1 SGHTA, CDR2 FQGNSA. The germline V and J ends were trimmed by 1 base and 0 bases, with 13 bases remaining between them. The CDR3 here is CASSLEALGGSGNTIYF. The CDR3 DNA reads TGTGCCAGCAGCTTAGAAGCGTTGGGGGGCTCTGGAAACACCATATATTTT. The full variable domain, rest sourced from reference TRBV7-2 and TRBJ1-3, is GAGVSQSPSNKVTEKGKDVELRCDPISGHTALYWYRQSLGQGLEFLIYFQGNSAPDKSGLPSDRFSAERTGGSVSTLTIQRTQQEDSAVYLCASSLEALGGSGNTIYFGEGSWLTVV.

The chain uses TRBV6-4 and TRBJ2-7; D is uncertain. Trimming pared 9 bases from V and 2 bases from J, leaving 14 bases between. The germline CDR1 and CDR2 sequences are MRHNA and SNTAGT. This CDR3 contains 13 residues. For the CDR3, the DNA is TGTGCCAGTCTAAAGCGCACAACCTACGAGCAGTACTTC. This codes for CASLKRTTYEQYF.

About this clone: The sample carries other DNA sequences with the same CDR3. V usage is TRBV19 and J usage is TRBJ2-7, with 8 bases identical to TRBD1. The trim removed 5 bases at V and 1 base at J, leaving 4 bases unmatched. CDR1 is LNHDA and CDR2 is SQIVND in the germline V gene (reference sequence). This CDR3 has 14 amino acids. CDR3 DNA sequence: TGTGCCAGTAGTCGGACAGGGTCATCCTACGAGCAGTACTTC. This sequence encodes CASSRTGSSYEQYF.

This chain connects TRBV5-1 to TRBJ1-2, with D possibly TRBD1 on 6 matching bases. The CDR3 runs to 13 residues. V dropped 0 bases and J dropped 4 bases, with 7 bases sitting between them. The V gene's germline CDR1 is SGHRS and CDR2 YFSETQ. The CDR3 region has the DNA TGCGCCAGCAGCTTGGACAGGGTCTATGGCTACACCTTC. This codes for CASSLDRVYGYTF.

This chain uses TRBV10-3 with TRBJ1-5; D is undetermined. Germline CDR1 is ENHRY and CDR2 is SYGVKD. V lost 2 bases and J lost 4, with 12 bases in between. This CDR3 region has 15 residues. This CDR3 is CAISENIPGNQPQHF. The CDR3 DNA reads as TGTGCCATCAGTGAGAATATTCCAGGAAATCAGCCCCAGCATTTT.

This clone was recorded only once. The J gene is TRBJ2-1, the V gene TRBV7-2, with TRBD2 matching over 7 bases. The CDR3 spans 15 residues. Unmatched junction bases numbered 13, after V lost 4 bases and J lost 10 bases. Germline values: CDR1 SGHTA, CDR2 FQGNSA. CDR3: CASSSSRGGFSEQFF. For the CDR3, the DNA is TGTGCCAGCAGCTCGTCACGGGGAGGGTTTTCGGAGCAGTTCTTC.

The rearrangement links TRBV11-2 to TRBJ2-7; TRBD1 might be the D (6 bases). CDR1 SGHAT and CDR2 FQNNGV come from the germline V gene. Trimming shortened V by 0 bases and J by 6 bases, and 12 bases separated the two germline ends. There are 14 residues in the CDR3. The CDR3 loop reads CASSLEGAGGEQYF. The CDR3 bases are TGTGCCAGCAGCTTAGAGGGGGCTGGCGGCGAGCAGTACTTC.

This chain uses TRBV2 with TRBJ1-1; 7 nucleotides line up with TRBD1. V was pared by 6 bases and J by 2 bases, with 9 bases of the junction left unmatched. The V gene's germline CDR1 is SNHLY and CDR2 FYNNEI. The CDR3 sequence is 15 residues long. The DNA for the CDR3 is TGTGCCAGCAGCGAATATGGACAGGAAAACACTGAAGCTTTCTTT. Translating it yields CASSEYGQENTEAFF. The whole variable domain, filled in from reference TRBV2 and TRBJ1-1, reads EPEVTQTPSHQVTQMGQEVILRCVPISNHLYFYWYRQILGQKVEFLVSFYNNEISEKSEIFDDQFSVERPDGSNFTLKIRSTKLEDSAMYFCASSEYGQENTEAFFGQGTRLTVV.

This clone was recorded once. The V gene is TRBV27, the J gene TRBJ1-1; D is unclear. The CDR3 totals 14 residues. V was clipped by 3 bases and J by 0 bases, with 8 bases between them. The V gene's germline CDR1 is MNHEY and CDR2 SMNVEV (reference sequence). This chain's CDR3 is CASSFQYMNTEAFF. CDR3 nucleotides: TGTGCCAGCAGTTTTCAATACATGAACACTGAAGCTTTCTTT.

About this clone: This is likely a read error, given that the CDR3 carries no conserved phenylalanine or tryptophan at its end. Because the CDR3's place on the DNA is in doubt, the DNA is left out and the CDR3 is given as listed by TCRdb. The genes are TRBV3-1 (or the pseudogene TRBV3-2) and TRBJ2-7; the table gives TRBD1 as D, unverified against the DNA. With termini counted, the CDR3 has 16 amino acids. The germline V gene encodes CDR1 LGHDT and CDR2 YNNKEL (reference sequence). CDR3 residues: CASSQDIPGDVSCKFL.

This chain joins TRBV6-5 and TRBJ2-2; D gene uncertain. This CDR3 has 14 amino acids. V shed 6 bases and J shed 0 bases, with 8 bases lying between them. Germline V gene sequence: CDR1 MNHEY, CDR2 SVGAGI. DNA of the CDR3: TGTGCCAGCAGCTTTGGCCCGAACACCGGGGAGCTGTTTTTT. Translating it yields CASSFGPNTGELFF.

A word on this clone: The same CDR3 can be traced to other DNA sequences in this sample. V and J are TRBV6-5 and TRBJ2-7, with 8 bases aligning to TRBD1. The germline gives CDR1 MNHEY, CDR2 SVGAGI. The J segment lost 0 bases and the V segment lost 8 bases, leaving 9 bases of the junction unmatched. The CDR3 sequence is 15 residues long. CDR3 DNA sequence: TGTGCCAGCTCTCCGAGGACAGGGAGCTCCTACGAGCAGTACTTC. This gives the protein CASSPRTGSSYEQYF.

This clone was observed once. The chain recombines TRBV5-1 with TRBJ2-3, with 9 positions matching TRBD1. Germline CDR1 reads SGHRS; CDR2 reads YFSETQ. The V segment lost 1 base and the J segment 0 bases; nucleotides outside the gene matches: 3. The CDR3 loop spans 16 amino acids. In DNA, the CDR3 is TGCGCCAGCAGCTTGTTGGGGACAGGGAGCACAGATACGCAGTATTTT. This encodes CASSLLGTGSTDTQYF.

The CDR3 here is CASSLWLDRGQNDYGYTF. The CDR3 bases are TGTGCCAGCAGTTTATGGTTGGACAGGGGCCAAAACGACTATGGCTACACCTTC. V gene TRBV28 combines with J gene TRBJ1-2; 9 bases match TRBD1. CDR1 is MDHEN, CDR2 SYDVKM, per germline. Trimming at V came to 0 bases and at J to 3 bases, leaving 11 bases not matched to a gene. This CDR3 contains 18 residues.

This clone appeared a single time. The chain uses TRBV7-2 and TRBJ2-3, with 7 bases identical to TRBD1. CDR3 length: 14 amino acids. CDR1 and CDR2 (germline): SGHTA, FQGNSA. Trimming cost V 6 bases and J 2 bases; bases outside gene matches: 5. CDR3: CASSYGQVTDTQYF. CDR3 coding DNA: TGTGCCAGCAGTTACGGACAGGTCACAGATACGCAGTATTTT.

The V call is TRBV28, the J call TRBJ2-1, with D tentatively TRBD2 (5 bases). Trimming removed 3 bases from V and 5 bases from J, with 17 bases in between. Germline V gives CDR1 MDHEN, CDR2 SYDVKM. This CDR3 spans 16 amino acids. DNA for the CDR3: TGTGCCAGCAGTTTGAGGGCGGATACCATCAACAATGAGCAGTTCTTC. Protein sequence: CASSLRADTINNEQFF. Combining the CDR3 with reference TRBV28 and TRBJ2-1 gives the whole variable domain DVKVTQSSRYLVKRTGEKVFLECVQDMDHENMFWYRQDPGLGLRLIYFSYDVKMKEKGDIPEGYSVSREKKERFSLILESASTNQTSMYLCASSLRADTINNEQFFGPGTRLTVL.

The chain has TRBV19 and TRBJ1-3; the match to TRBD1 covers 9 bases. Losses at the gene ends were 6 bases for V and 4 bases for J; bases not matched to a gene: 10. This CDR3 is 16 amino acids long. CDR1 LNHDA and CDR2 SQIVND come from the germline V gene (reference sequence). In DNA form, the CDR3 reads TGTGCCAGTAGCGGACTCAGGACAGGGGCCGGAAACACCATATATTTT. Its protein product is CASSGLRTGAGNTIYF.

The V and J genes are TRBV6-6 and TRBJ1-2, with 7 bases lining up with TRBD1. The CDR3 consists of 15 residues. Germline CDR1 is MNHNY and CDR2 is SVGAGI (reference sequence). J gave up 4 bases and V 5 bases, and 10 bases lay outside the gene matches. CDR3 amino acids: CASSRDREVGYGYTF. CDR3 nucleotides: TGTGCCAGCAGTAGAGACAGGGAAGTAGGCTATGGCTACACCTTC.

The chain recombines TRBV19 with TRBJ2-5, with TRBD2 as a possible D gene (6 bases). V lost 7 bases, J lost 4 bases, and 22 bases lay in between. The CDR3 has 16 residues. Germline loops: CDR1 LNHDA, CDR2 SQIVND (reference sequence). CDR3 bases: TGTGCCAGTAACAACGTCGGCGGGATATTGGGAGAGACCCAGTACTTC. Translating it yields CASNNVGGILGETQYF.

CDR3 sequence reads: CSVKNQLARGIEQFF. CDR3 nucleotides: TGCAGCGTTAAAAACCAGTTGGCGCGGGGCATTGAGCAGTTCTTC. The J gene is TRBJ2-1, the V gene TRBV29-1; weak D call: TRBD2 (6 bases). CDR1 is SQVTM, CDR2 ANQGSEA, per germline. This CDR3 comprises 15 residues. Trimming removed 5 bases from V and 9 bases from J, with 23 bases in between.